The source of this TCR beta chain is a study of blood T cell repertoires in COVID-19. Study details: Samples representing acute and convalescent COVID-19 were sourced from the United States, Italy and Spain. PBMCs, B-cell-depleted T cells, or T cells were the source of the cDNA or gDNA that made up the material.

This CDR3 contains 16 residues. Germline loops: CDR1 MNHEY, CDR2 SMNVEV (reference sequence). The trim removed 4 bases at V and 13 bases at J, leaving 17 bases unmatched. Per the authors' pipeline: The authors estimated nucleated cell counts from reference gene primer amplification. Assay used: immunoSEQ multiplex PCR; TCRdb lists only in-frame clones, some missing. The V and J calls and clone size were taken over from that table, and D and trimming were inferred from the DNA. The sample consists of some 150,000 clones, 75% to 85% of them appearing once. The sequencing input was peripheral blood. The rearrangement joins TRBV27 to TRBJ2-3; 10 positions match TRBD2. This clonotype was sampled from a woman between 45 and 60 years old in a cohort sampled during active or convalescent COVID-19. The CDR3, as DNA: TGTGCCAGCAGTTCTTTGGCTAGCGGGGGAGATCGCCCGGAGTATTTT. Residues: CASSSLASGGDRPEYF.